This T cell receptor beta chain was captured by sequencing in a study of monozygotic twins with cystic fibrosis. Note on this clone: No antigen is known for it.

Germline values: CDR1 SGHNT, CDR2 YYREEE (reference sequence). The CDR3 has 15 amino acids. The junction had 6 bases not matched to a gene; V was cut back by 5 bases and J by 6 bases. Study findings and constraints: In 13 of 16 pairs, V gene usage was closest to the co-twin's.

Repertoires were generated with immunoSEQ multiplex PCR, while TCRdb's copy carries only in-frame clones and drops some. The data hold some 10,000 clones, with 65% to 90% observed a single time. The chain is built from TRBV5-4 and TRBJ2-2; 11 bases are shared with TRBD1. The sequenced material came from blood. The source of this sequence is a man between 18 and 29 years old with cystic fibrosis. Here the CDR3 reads CASSRTGGGSGELFF. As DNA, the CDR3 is TGTGCCAGCAGTCGGACAGGGGGCGGGTCCGGGGAGCTGTTTTTT.